The clone carrying this T cell receptor (beta chain) was detected only a few times. As yet, its antigen is unknown. Documented time point: pre-treatment sample, taken before nivolumab and TIL therapy. The tumor samples were excised metastases, mostly pleural nodules or supraclavicular lymph nodes. Tumor harvest preceded PD-1/PD-L1 blockade, followed by nivolumab treatment. This sample is drawn from a study of TIL therapy for anti-PD-1-resistant metastatic lung cancer. The study's findings and limits: TIL cultures after expansion showed higher clonality and lower diversity than baseline tumor (median around 6% vs 30%). Treatment-naive, never-smoker and oncogene-addicted patients were overrepresented in this highly selected cohort.

The CDR3 contains 12 residues. Trimming stripped 1 base from V and 15 bases from J, with 13 bases between. Germline CDR1 reads MNHNS; CDR2 reads SASEGT. This was the immunoSEQ v3 assay. Libraries were prepared by immunoSEQ multiplex PCR; TCRdb keeps only in-frame clonotypes and omits some of them. The data contain tens of thousands of clones, 60% to 80% of them singletons. The receptor was isolated from a woman between 30 and 80 years old with non-small cell lung cancer. The input for sequencing was tumor tissue, taken at baseline. J is TRBJ1-5 and V is TRBV6-1, with D possibly matching TRBD1 (6 bases). CDR3 coding DNA: TGTGCCAGCAGTGAAGTGAGGACAGTCCGGCATTTT. It codes for CASSEVRTVRHF.